These T cell receptor beta chains were read from a single sample in a study of technical replicates of blood from a few donors. Here immunoSEQ multiplex PCR was the method, and the copy in TCRdb shows in-frame clones only, minus some. The sample carries about 89,000 clones, around 95% recorded once. Material for sequencing was T cells isolated from PBMCs. The origin of the receptors is a human donor in good health. Both conserved end residues are part of each CDR3. D genes are given only for firm matches. The size entry is marked missing in some rows and otherwise reads once, few, many or a size class.

v_gene	j_gene	abundance	d_gene	CDR3aa	CDR3nt
TRBV5-1	TRBJ2-1	-	TRBD2	CASSGLAGGTDEQFF	TGCGCCAGCAGCGGACTAGCGGGGGGTACAGATGAGCAGTTCTTC
TRBV5-1	TRBJ2-3	-	-	CASSFFGGSTDTQYF	TGCGCCAGCAGCTTTTTCGGGGGTTCCACAGATACGCAGTATTTT
TRBV30	TRBJ1-1	-	-	CAWKPSTAYTEAFF	TGTGCCTGGAAACCCTCGACAGCTTACACTGAAGCTTTCTTT
TRBV28	TRBJ1-3	-	-	CASTTGNTIYF	TGTGCCAGCACTACTGGAAACACCATATATTTT
TRBV10-1	TRBJ2-7	-	TRBD1	CASSEFTGASSYEQYF	TGCGCCAGCAGTGAGTTCACAGGGGCAAGCTCCTACGAGCAGTACTTC
TRBV19	TRBJ2-2	-	-	CASSPSGSSTGELFF	TGTGCCAGTAGTCCATCGGGGTCATCCACCGGGGAGCTGTTTTTT
TRBV28	TRBJ2-5	-	-	CASSQVAETQYF	TGTGCCAGCAGTCAAGTGGCAGAGACCCAGTACTTC
TRBV28	TRBJ1-4	once	-	CASSLTGEKLFF	TGTGCCAGCAGTCTCACAGGGGAAAAACTGTTTTTT
TRBV4-1	TRBJ1-1	-	-	CASSGGTWQVFDTEAFF	TGCGCCAGCAGCGGAGGAACTTGGCAGGTCTTCGACACTGAAGCTTTCTTT
TRBV6-1	TRBJ1-3	-	-	CATKPESWNTIYF	TGTGCCACCAAGCCCGAATCGTGGAACACCATATATTTT
TRBV13	TRBJ2-1	-	-	CASSQGGLAVF	TGTGCCAGCAGCCAGGGGGGTCTAGCCGTCTTC
TRBV5-1	TRBJ1-2	-	TRBD1	CASSLGGQASYGYTF	TGCGCCAGCAGCTTGGGAGGACAGGCTTCCTATGGCTACACCTTC
TRBV29-1	TRBJ2-2	-	-	CSVEMGGTGELFF	TGCAGCGTTGAGATGGGGGGAACCGGGGAGCTGTTTTTT
TRBV19	TRBJ1-5	-	-	CASNLAINQPQHF	TGTGCCAGTAATTTAGCAATCAATCAGCCCCAGCATTTT